This entry concerns a single T cell receptor beta chain. What it recognizes is unknown. Only in-frame clones appear in the TCRdb table, and some are missing; sequencing was by immunoSEQ multiplex PCR. The sample gives 110,000 to 150,000 clones, around 90% of which show up once; 2.5% to 4% is in the top ten. The sample comes from a study of T cell responses to AZD1222 COVID-19 vaccine. General study results and limits: Spike-specific TCR breadth and depth both grew after two AZD1222 doses.

Germline V lookup: CDR1 SGHRS, CDR2 YFSETQ. This CDR3 is 17 amino acids long. V lost 0 bases and J lost 0; bases outside the gene matches: 5. The chain recombines TRBV5-1 with TRBJ2-7; 11 positions agree with TRBD2. The sample was peripheral blood, taken on day 0 of AZD1222 vaccination. This receptor was obtained from an adult in good health. CDR3 DNA: TGCGCCAGCAGCTTGGCAGGCCTAGCGGGAGGCTCCTACGAGCAGTACTTC. This codes for CASSLAGLAGGSYEQYF.